The source of this TCR beta chain is a study of blood T cell repertoires in COVID-19. Assay: immunoSEQ multiplex PCR; the TCRdb copy retains only in-frame clones and omits some. The sample records 80,000 to 95,000 clones, about 85% being singletons. With V trimmed by 2 bases and J by 4 bases, 5 bases remained unmatched. CDR3 length: 15 amino acids. Germline values: CDR1 MGHDK, CDR2 SYGVNS. This TCR was sampled from a woman in her sixties or seventies with acute or convalescent COVID-19. This chain joins TRBV25-1 and TRBJ1-5; 7 nucleotides align to TRBD1. Material for sequencing was peripheral blood. The CDR3 coding sequence is TGTGCCAGCAGTGAAGCGACAGGGCCTAATCAGCCCCAGCATTTT. Its protein product is CASSEATGPNQPQHF.